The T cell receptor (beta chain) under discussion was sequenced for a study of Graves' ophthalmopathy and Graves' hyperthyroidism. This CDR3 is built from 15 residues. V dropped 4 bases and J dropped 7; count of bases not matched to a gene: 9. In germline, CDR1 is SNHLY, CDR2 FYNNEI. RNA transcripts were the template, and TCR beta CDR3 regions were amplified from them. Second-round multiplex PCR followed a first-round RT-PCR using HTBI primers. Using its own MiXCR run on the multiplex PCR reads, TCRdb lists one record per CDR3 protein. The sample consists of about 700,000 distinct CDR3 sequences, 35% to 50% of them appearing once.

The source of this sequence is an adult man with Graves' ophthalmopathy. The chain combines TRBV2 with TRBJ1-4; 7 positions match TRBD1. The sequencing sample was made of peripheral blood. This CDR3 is CASSGTGGGFEKLFF. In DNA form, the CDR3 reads TGTGCCAGCAGTGGGACAGGCGGGGGCTTTGAAAAACTGTTTTTT.